These T cell receptor beta chains were read from a single sample in a study of T-cell reconstitution after alpha-beta-depleted transplantation in children. MiXCR, run by TCRdb on the PCR reads, gives a single entry per CDR3 protein. This sample has around 100,000 distinct CDR3 sequences; 10% occur once, and the top ten carry 30% to 35%. The material sequenced was PBMCs, taken before TCRalphabeta/CD19-depleted stem cell transplant. Receptors originate from a boy aged 2-15 years with acute lymphoblastic leukemia, due to receive a stem cell transplant. Both conserved end residues are part of each CDR3. A D gene is named only where the DNA matches it firmly. Only some rows state a clone size, as once, few, many or a class for expanded clones.

V: TRBV11-2; J: TRBJ2-3; D: TRBD2; length: 19; size: .; DNA: TGTGCCAGCAGCTTAAGGCGGGGGACTAGCGGGAACTCACATCATACGCAGTATTTT; CDR3: CASSLRRGTSGNSHHTQYF
V: TRBV7-2; J: TRBJ2-7; D: TRBD2; length: 16; size: .; DNA: TGTGCCAGCAGCCACAGACTAGCGGGAGGGCCCTACGAGCAGTACTTC; CDR3: CASSHRLAGGPYEQYF
V: TRBV6-5; J: TRBJ1-6; D: .; length: 15; size: .; DNA: TGTGCCAGCAGTTACACGGGCGGGGGCCGCTCACCCCTCCACTTT; CDR3: CASSYTGGGRSPLHF
V: TRBV29-1; J: TRBJ2-1; D: .; length: 12; size: many; DNA: TGCAGCGTGGGGTCGGGGGTAAATGAGCAGTTCTTC; CDR3: CSVGSGVNEQFF
V: TRBV20-1; J: TRBJ2-1; D: TRBD2; length: 20; size: few; DNA: TGCAGTGCTTCACCGGGACTGCGACTAGCGGGAGGGAGCTCCTACAATGAGCAGTTCTTC; CDR3: CSASPGLRLAGGSSYNEQFF
V: TRBV18; J: TRBJ2-1; D: TRBD2; length: 16; size: once; DNA: TGTGCCAGCTCACCAAAATTAGGACTAGCGGGAGTGGAGCAGTTCTTC; CDR3: CASSPKLGLAGVEQFF
V: TRBV5-1; J: TRBJ2-2; D: TRBD1; length: 15; size: .; DNA: TGCGCCAGCGGGGAGAGACAGGGTGGCACCGGGGAGCTGTTTTTT; CDR3: CASGERQGGTGELFF
V: TRBV29-1; J: TRBJ2-7; D: TRBD2; length: 14; size: .; DNA: TGCAGCGCCGATTTAGGGCGGGGGACCGACGAGCAGTACTTC; CDR3: CSADLGRGTDEQYF
V: TRBV19; J: TRBJ1-2; D: .; length: 14; size: .; DNA: TGTGCCAGTAGTATCCCAACAGGGTTCTATGGCTACACCTTC; CDR3: CASSIPTGFYGYTF
V: TRBV6-1; J: TRBJ1-1; D: .; length: 13; size: few; DNA: TGTGCCAGCCGGGTACAGATGAACACTGAAGCTTTCTTT; CDR3: CASRVQMNTEAFF
V: TRBV7-9; J: TRBJ1-2; D: TRBD1; length: 16; size: few; DNA: TGTGCCAGCAGCTCCGAACCTGGGACAGTCAACTATGGCTACACCTTC; CDR3: CASSSEPGTVNYGYTF
V: TRBV25-1; J: TRBJ2-7; D: .; length: 14; size: .; DNA: TGTGCCAGCAGTGAGGGCCCAATGGTGTACGAGCAGTACTTC; CDR3: CASSEGPMVYEQYF
V: TRBV12-3/TRBV12-4; J: TRBJ2-1; D: .; length: 14; size: many; DNA: TGTGCCAGCACATGGGGGGGCGGAGACAATGAGCAGTTCTTC; CDR3: CASTWGGGDNEQFF
V: TRBV20-1; J: TRBJ2-1; D: TRBD2; length: 15; size: many; DNA: TGCAGTGCTATAAAGGGCGGGAGCCCCTATAGGGAGCAGTTCTTC; CDR3: CSAIKGGSPYREQFF
V: TRBV6-1; J: TRBJ1-6; D: .; length: 15; size: .; DNA: TGTGCCAGCACCCTTACGTGGGACGGAAATTCACCCCTCCACTTT; CDR3: CASTLTWDGNSPLHF